Here is one T cell receptor (beta chain) with its context. Its antigen is still unknown. The data stem from a study of Tregs in tolerant kidney transplant recipients. Overall study results and limits: Biological reproducibility was not directly addressed, but technical replication error appeared minimal.

Sequencing used immunoSEQ multiplex PCR; TCRdb keeps in-frame clones, though not all of them. This sample has 65,000 or so clones, with 87% found just once. There are 19 residues in the CDR3. Germline CDR1 SGHTA, CDR2 FQGNSA. V lost 2 bases and J lost 5, with 28 bases in between. Mixed chimerism was transient after nonmyeloablative marrow transplants from related graft donors. CD4+CD25+CD127- Tregs, CD4+CD25- non-Tregs, CD4 and CD8 cells were sorted. The source is a human patient who received a combined kidney and bone marrow transplant. Some of these T cells may belong to the graft donor. This material consisted of CD4+ T cells from blood (PBMCs), taken 6 months after the transplant. V gene TRBV7-2 combines with J gene TRBJ2-7; tentatively, D is TRBD2 (6 bases). CDR3 sequence: CASSLFVAAIPGLGDEQYF. The CDR3 DNA reads as TGTGCCAGCAGCTTATTTGTAGCGGCCATTCCCGGGTTGGGAGACGAGCAGTACTTC.